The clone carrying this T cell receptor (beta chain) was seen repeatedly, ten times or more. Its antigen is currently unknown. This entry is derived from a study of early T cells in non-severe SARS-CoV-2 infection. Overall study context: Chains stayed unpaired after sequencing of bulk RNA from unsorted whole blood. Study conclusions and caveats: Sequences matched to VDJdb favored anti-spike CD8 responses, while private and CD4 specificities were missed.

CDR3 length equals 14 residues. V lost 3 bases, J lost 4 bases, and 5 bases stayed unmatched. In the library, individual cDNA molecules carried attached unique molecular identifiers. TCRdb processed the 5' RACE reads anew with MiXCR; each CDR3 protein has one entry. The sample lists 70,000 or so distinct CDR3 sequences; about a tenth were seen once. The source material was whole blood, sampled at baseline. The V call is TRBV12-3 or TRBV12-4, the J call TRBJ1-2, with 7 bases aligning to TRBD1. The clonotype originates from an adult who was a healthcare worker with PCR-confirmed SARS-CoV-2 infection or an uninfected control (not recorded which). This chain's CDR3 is CASSLTQGIYGYTF. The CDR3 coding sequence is TGTGCCAGCAGTTTGACACAGGGGATCTATGGCTACACCTTC.